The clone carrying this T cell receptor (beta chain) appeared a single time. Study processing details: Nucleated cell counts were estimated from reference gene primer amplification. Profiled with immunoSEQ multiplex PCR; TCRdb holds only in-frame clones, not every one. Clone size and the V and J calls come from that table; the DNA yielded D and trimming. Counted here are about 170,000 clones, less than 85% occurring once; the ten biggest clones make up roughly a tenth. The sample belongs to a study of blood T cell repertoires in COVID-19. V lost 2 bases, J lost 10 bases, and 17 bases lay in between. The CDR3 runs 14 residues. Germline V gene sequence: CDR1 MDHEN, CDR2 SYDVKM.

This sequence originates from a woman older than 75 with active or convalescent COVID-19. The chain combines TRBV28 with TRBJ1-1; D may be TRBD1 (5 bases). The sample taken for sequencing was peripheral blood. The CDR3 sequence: CASSLRSPGVSAFF. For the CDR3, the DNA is TGTGCCAGCAGTTTACGGAGTCCGGGGGTTTCAGCTTTCTTT.